The T cell receptor (beta chain) under discussion was sequenced for a study of glioma-infiltrating T cells. Overall study results and limits: Above-expected tissue-blood divergence occurred in all gliomas, most in low-grade ones.

A word on this clonotype: Its antigen is not identified.

The V end lost 4 bases, the J end lost 7 bases, and 11 bases lay between the germline ends. CDR3 length: 13 residues. Germline loops: CDR1 SGHTA, CDR2 FQGNSA. Amplification of TCR alpha and beta CDR3 regions from RNA used iRepertoire nested multiplex PCR. For one-step reverse transcription and amplification, roughly 100-400 ng of tissue mRNA or PBMC total RNA was used. Each CDR3 protein gets one entry after TCRdb re-called the multiplex PCR reads with MiXCR. This table holds more than 300,000 distinct CDR3 sequences, 41% found once. V is TRBV7-2 and J is TRBJ2-1; D unresolved. The sequenced material came from glioma tissue, nonneoplastic brain tissue, or PBMCs (not recorded which). This sequence was found in a human donor with low-grade glioma or glioblastoma, undergoing nonglioma brain surgery, or in good health (not recorded which). CDR3: CASSYKMVNEQFF. CDR3 coding DNA: TGTGCCAGCAGCTACAAAATGGTGAATGAGCAGTTCTTC.